These 9 T cell receptor beta chains originate from one sample sequenced in a study of T cell repertoires in cytomegalovirus infection. TCRdb independently ran MiXCR on the reads; one entry per CDR3 protein. The sample holds about 830,000 distinct CDR3 sequences; 32% are singletons and the top ten take around an eighth. Antigens of these TCRs are unknown. The sequences come from cultured CD8+ T cells from PBMCs, collected from culture after CMV antigen stimulation. All receptors come from a human donor in good health (CMV status not recorded). Some clones in this sample may be carry-over from other donors' samples.

The sample holds many counts of this clonotype. V usage is TRBV4-1 and J usage is TRBJ2-2, with D hard to call. Germline V gene lookup returns CDR1 MGHRA and CDR2 YSYEKL. The CDR3 spans 15 residues. Trimming pared 1 base from V and 5 bases from J, leaving 11 bases between. For the CDR3, the DNA is TGCGCCAGCAGCCAAGGGGTGGGAATGACCGGGGAGCTGTTTTTT. This sequence encodes CASSQGVGMTGELFF.

This clonotype was seen a handful of times. The chain combines TRBV28 with TRBJ1-4; 7 bases fit TRBD1. The J segment lost 6 bases and the V segment lost 5 bases, leaving 9 bases of the junction unmatched. CDR3 size: 15 residues. Germline assignment: CDR1 MDHEN and CDR2 SYDVKM. This CDR3 reads CASSHNQGDYEKLFF. In DNA, the CDR3 is TGTGCCAGCAGTCATAACCAGGGGGACTATGAAAAACTGTTTTTT.

This clonotype was seen repeatedly, ten times or more. CDR3 loop: CASSPIDTEAFF. The CDR3 DNA follows: TGTGCCAGCAGCCCTATTGACACTGAAGCTTTCTTT. The rearrangement joins TRBV7-2 to TRBJ1-1; D is unclear. CDR1 and CDR2 (germline): SGHTA, FQGNSA. The V and J ends lost 5 bases and 3 bases respectively, with 7 bases between them. This CDR3 region has 12 residues.

The chain combines TRBV7-9 with TRBJ2-4; 7 bases match TRBD1. J gave up 3 bases and V 1 base, and 6 bases lay outside the gene matches. CDR1 is SEHNR, CDR2 FQNEAQ, per germline (reference sequence). The length of the CDR3 is 16 residues. The CDR3 loop reads CASSLEGGAVKNIQYF. CDR3 in DNA: TGTGCCAGCAGCTTAGAAGGGGGCGCGGTCAAAAACATTCAGTACTTC.

This clonotype was seen a handful of times. The CDR3 reads CASSSQGGEQYV. CDR3 bases: TGTGCCAGCAGCTCCCAGGGGGGCGAGCAGTACGTC. This sequence joins TRBV7-9 and TRBJ2-7; D possibly corresponds to TRBD1 (7 bases). The germline V and J ends were trimmed by 4 bases and 6 bases, with 10 bases remaining between them. The CDR3 spans 12 residues. The germline gives CDR1 SEHNR, CDR2 FQNEAQ (reference sequence).

This clonotype was counted ten times or more. The chain has TRBV7-6 and TRBJ2-1; D perhaps matches TRBD1 (6 bases). Between the trimmed V and J ends, which lost 5 bases and 4 bases, there was a span of 21 bases. The germline V gene has CDR1 SGHVS and CDR2 FNYEAQ. The CDR3 totals 17 residues. The CDR3 is CASSPGYRDISYNEQFF. CDR3 DNA: TGTGCCAGCAGCCCAGGATACCGGGACATCTCGTACAATGAGCAGTTCTTC.

This clonotype appeared a few times. The J gene is TRBJ2-3, the V gene TRBV27, with TRBD1 matching over 7 bases. The germline V gene encodes CDR1 MNHEY and CDR2 SMNVEV (reference sequence). The junction had 10 bases not matched to a gene; V was cut back by 0 bases and J by 4 bases. CDR3 length equals 17 residues. DNA of the CDR3: TGTGCCAGCAGTTTATCCCCGACAGGGAATATAGCAGATACGCAGTATTTT. Translating it yields CASSLSPTGNIADTQYF.

This CDR3 reads CASSSWGRGTEAFF. Written as DNA, the CDR3 is TGTGCCAGTAGTTCCTGGGGTAGAGGGACTGAAGCTTTCTTT. The genes are TRBV19 and TRBJ1-1, with D unclear. This CDR3 is 14 amino acids long. In germline, CDR1 is LNHDA, CDR2 SQIVND (reference sequence). Trimming left V 5 bases short and J 5 bases short, with 15 bases between. Using reference TRBV19 and TRBJ1-1 for the parts outside the CDR3, the full variable domain is DGGITQSPKYLFRKEGQNVTLSCEQNLNHDAMYWYRQDPGQGLRLIYYSQIVNDFQKGDIAEGYSVSREKKESFPLTVTSAQKNPTAFYLCASSSWGRGTEAFFGQGTRLTVV.

The chain is built from TRBV7-6 and TRBJ2-1, with 10 positions matching TRBD2. J lost 7 bases, V lost 5 bases, and 14 bases had no gene match. This CDR3 has 17 amino acids. Germline V gene lookup returns CDR1 SGHVS and CDR2 FNYEAQ. The CDR3 protein is CASSDPLSGGAGNEQFF. In nucleotides, the CDR3 is TGTGCCAGCAGCGACCCTCTCAGCGGGGGGGCGGGGAATGAGCAGTTCTTC. Variable domain in full (rest from reference TRBV7-6 and TRBJ2-1): GAGVSQSPRYKVTKRGQDVALRCDPISGHVSLYWYRQALGQGPEFLTYFNYEAQQDKSGLPNDRFSAERPEGSISTLTIQRTEQRDSAMYRCASSDPLSGGAGNEQFFGPGTRLTVL.